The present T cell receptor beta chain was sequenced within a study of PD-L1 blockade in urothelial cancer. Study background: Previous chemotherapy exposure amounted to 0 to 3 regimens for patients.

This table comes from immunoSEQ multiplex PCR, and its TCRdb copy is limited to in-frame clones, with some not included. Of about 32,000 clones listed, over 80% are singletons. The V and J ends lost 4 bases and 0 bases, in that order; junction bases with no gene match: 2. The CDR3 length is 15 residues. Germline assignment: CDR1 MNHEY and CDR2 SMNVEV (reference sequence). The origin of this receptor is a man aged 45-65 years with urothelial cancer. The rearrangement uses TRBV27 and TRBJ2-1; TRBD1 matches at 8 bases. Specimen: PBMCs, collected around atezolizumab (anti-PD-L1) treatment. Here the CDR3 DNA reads TGTGCCAGCAGTTCCACAGGGGGCTCCTACAATGAGCAGTTCTTC. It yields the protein CASSSTGGSYNEQFF.